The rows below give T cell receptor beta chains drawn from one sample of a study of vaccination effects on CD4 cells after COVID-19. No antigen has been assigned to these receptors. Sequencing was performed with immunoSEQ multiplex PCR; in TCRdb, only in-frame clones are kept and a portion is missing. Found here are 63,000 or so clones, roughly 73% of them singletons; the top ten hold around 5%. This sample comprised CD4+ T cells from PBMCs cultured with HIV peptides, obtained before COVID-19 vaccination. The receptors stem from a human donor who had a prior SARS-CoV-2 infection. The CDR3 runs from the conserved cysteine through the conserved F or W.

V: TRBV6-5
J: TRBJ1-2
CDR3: CASSPGQGRNTF

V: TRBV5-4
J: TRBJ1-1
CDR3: CASSPDPIRSNTEAFF

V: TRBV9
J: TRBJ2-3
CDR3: CASRGQSTDTQYF

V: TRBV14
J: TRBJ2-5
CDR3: CASSPGETQYF

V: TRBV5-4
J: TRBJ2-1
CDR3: CASSTGRIAYNEQFF

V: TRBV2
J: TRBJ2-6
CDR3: CASSEIGRPSSGANVLTF

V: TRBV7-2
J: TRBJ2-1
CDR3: CASSRIRDFSNEQFF

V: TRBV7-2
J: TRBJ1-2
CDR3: CASSLPGTQGLLYGYTF

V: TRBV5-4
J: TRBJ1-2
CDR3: CASSAGWQGDYGYTF

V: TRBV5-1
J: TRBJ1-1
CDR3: CASSLEGGDAEAFF

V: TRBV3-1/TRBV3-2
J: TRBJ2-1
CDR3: CASSLGTGGYNEQFF

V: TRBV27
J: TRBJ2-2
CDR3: CASSLYRGYGGELFF

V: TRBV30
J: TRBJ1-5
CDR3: CAWSPIVSNQPQHF

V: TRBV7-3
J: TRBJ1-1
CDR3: CASSLRGTGLTKAFF

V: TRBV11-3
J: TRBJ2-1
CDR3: CASSLGGYRLYNEQFF

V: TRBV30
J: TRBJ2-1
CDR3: CAGVEGGRYNEQFF

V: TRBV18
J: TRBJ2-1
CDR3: CASSPPGEQFF

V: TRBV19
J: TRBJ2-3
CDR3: CANRQASTDTQYF

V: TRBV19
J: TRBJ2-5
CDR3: CASRGGRQETQYF

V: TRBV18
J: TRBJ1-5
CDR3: CASSPLAGLNQPQHF

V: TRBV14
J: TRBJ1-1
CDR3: CASRRTGDTEAFF

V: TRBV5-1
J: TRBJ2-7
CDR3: CASSLAGYYEQYF

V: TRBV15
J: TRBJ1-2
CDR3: CATSPRRGGGYTF